These 10 T cell receptor beta chains originate from one sample sequenced in a study of shared clonotypes between healthy human individuals. Measured with immunoSEQ multiplex PCR; TCRdb has only the in-frame clones, and not every one. The sample holds over 700,000 clones, roughly two thirds seen once. The material sequenced was memory CD4+ T cells sorted from blood. Documented subset: CD45RA-negative fraction. The receptor source for this set is a woman aged 30 to 39 in good health.

V usage is TRBV5-4 and J usage is TRBJ2-3; D is perhaps TRBD2 (5 bases). V lost 4 bases, J lost 3 bases, and 18 bases lay in between. This CDR3 region has 16 residues. Germline V gene lookup returns CDR1 SGHNT and CDR2 YYREEE (reference sequence). The DNA of the CDR3 is TGTGCCAGCAGCCTAGCCTCGGGGTTTAGGACAGATACGCAGTATTTT. It encodes CASSLASGFRTDTQYF.

This clone was counted only a few times. The chain is built from TRBV10-3 and TRBJ2-3, with D unresolved. The CDR3 spans 13 residues. The V end was cut by 2 bases, the J end by 2 bases, with 5 bases between. Germline V CDR1 and CDR2: ENHRY, SYGVKD. The CDR3 loop reads CAISEGPTDTQYF. The CDR3, as DNA: TGTGCCATCAGTGAGGGGCCCACAGATACGCAGTATTTT.

There are many counts of this clone. This sequence joins TRBV7-8 and TRBJ2-1, with D possibly being TRBD1 (7 bases). Germline V gene sequence: CDR1 SGHVS, CDR2 FQNEAQ. The CDR3 covers 16 residues. Trimming stripped 1 base from V and 3 bases from J, with 13 bases between. The CDR3 coding sequence is TGTGCCAGCAGCTTAGTCGCAGGGGGGAACTACAATGAGCAGTTCTTC. The encoded protein is CASSLVAGGNYNEQFF.

The chain joins TRBV5-5 to TRBJ1-3, with D hard to call. Trimming shortened V by 2 bases and J by 0 bases, and 6 bases separated the two germline ends. Germline V gives CDR1 SGHKS, CDR2 YYEKEE (reference sequence). This CDR3 region has 14 residues. The CDR3 region is CASSFTISGNTIYF. CDR3 bases: TGTGCCAGCAGCTTTACGATCTCTGGAAACACCATATATTTT.

The chain employs TRBV4-1 and TRBJ2-1; D is possibly TRBD1 (6 bases). Trimming took 2 bases from V and 2 from J, leaving 16 bases between them. Germline V gives CDR1 MGHRA, CDR2 YSYEKL. The CDR3 sequence is 17 residues long. The CDR3 spells CASSQRPGEIPYNEQFF. DNA of the CDR3: TGCGCCAGCAGCCAAAGGCCAGGGGAGATACCCTACAATGAGCAGTTCTTC.

This clone was seen a single time. The rearrangement joins TRBV7-9 to TRBJ1-1; D ambiguous. This CDR3 has 16 amino acids. From germline, CDR1 is SEHNR and CDR2 FQNEAQ (reference sequence). V gave up 5 bases and J gave up 9 bases, with 25 bases separating them. CDR3 DNA: TGTGCCAGCAGCCCAGCCCTTGGACTGAGACTTTCAAAAGCTTTCTTT. Amino acids: CASSPALGLRLSKAFF.

As to this clone: Other DNA variants within this sample encode the same CDR3. The chain combines TRBV10-3 with TRBJ1-1, with unresolved D. Germline CDR1 is ENHRY and CDR2 is SYGVKD. This CDR3 contains 14 residues. V lost 2 bases and J lost 4, with 11 bases in between. The CDR3 DNA reads as TGTGCCATCAGTGAGGTGGGCCCCGGCACTGAAGCTTTCTTT. Protein: CAISEVGPGTEAFF.

J is TRBJ1-5 and V is TRBV7-8, with no clear D. This CDR3 has 16 residues. V was pared by 2 bases and J by 0 bases, with 11 bases between. Germline V gene sequence: CDR1 SGHVS, CDR2 FQNEAQ. CDR3 protein: CASSLRSSHSNQPQHF. The DNA of the CDR3 is TGTGCCAGCAGCTTAAGATCCAGTCATAGCAATCAGCCCCAGCATTTT.

The V call is TRBV11-2, the J call TRBJ1-4; D not certain. V shed 3 bases and J shed 10 bases, with 12 bases lying between them. The germline gives CDR1 SGHAT, CDR2 FQNNGV. CDR3 length: 13 residues. This chain's CDR3 is CASSLDVKGKLFF. CDR3 bases: TGTGCCAGCAGCTTGGATGTGAAGGGAAAACTGTTTTTT.

The genes are TRBV2 and TRBJ1-2, with 8 bases that match TRBD1. This CDR3 has 13 residues. J was trimmed by 3 bases and V by 8 bases; bases with no gene match: 5. Germline lookup yields CDR1 SNHLY and CDR2 FYNNEI. In nucleotides, the CDR3 is TGTGCCAGCCGACAGGGGCAGGACTATGGCTACACCTTC. Amino acid sequence: CASRQGQDYGYTF.